This T cell receptor beta chain was sequenced during a study of blood T cell repertoires in COVID-19. Generated by immunoSEQ multiplex PCR, the TCRdb table keeps only in-frame clones and is missing some. The data hold roughly 500,000 clones, with about 91% observed a single time. The CDR3 consists of 13 residues. The germline V gene has CDR1 MNHEY and CDR2 SMNVEV (reference sequence). Trimming pared 5 bases from V and 3 bases from J, leaving 11 bases between. To note about this clone: Other DNA sequences in this specimen translate into the identical CDR3.

The genes are TRBV27 and TRBJ2-7; D is ambiguous. The receptor was isolated from a man in his late teens or twenties with COVID-19, enrolled during active disease. Source material: peripheral blood. The CDR3 DNA follows: TGTGCCAGCAGTCTAGGTCTGCTCTACGAGCAGTACTTC. Translating gives CASSLGLLYEQYF.